This is a list of T cell receptor beta chains from one sample in a study of T cell repertoires in cytomegalovirus infection. One entry per CDR3 protein results from TCRdb running MiXCR on the reads. Altogether 750,000 to 950,000 distinct CDR3 sequences are present, almost 30% being singletons, with the ten largest covering over 10%. No antigen is known for these receptors. The input for sequencing was cultured CD8+ T cells from PBMCs, taken from culture after CMV antigen stimulation. Receptors originate from a human donor in good health (CMV status not recorded). Some clones in this sample may be carry-over from other donors' samples. Each CDR3 is given with its conserved first and last residue. D genes are given only for firm matches. A clone size is listed for some rows: how often the clone was seen (once, few, many), or a class if it is expanded.

D: TRBD1
J: TRBJ1-2
V: TRBV7-9
size: many
CDR3: CASSATGNLLIYGYTF
DNA: TGTGCCAGCAGCGCGACAGGGAACCTCCTCATCTATGGCTACACCTTC

D: .
J: TRBJ1-1
V: TRBV4-1
size: .
CDR3: CASSQDQAGLTEAFF
DNA: TGCGCCAGCAGCCAAGATCAGGCGGGTTTGACTGAAGCTTTCTTT

D: .
J: TRBJ1-1
V: TRBV5-1
size: .
CDR3: CATTGENTEAFF
DNA: TGCGCCACGACGGGGGAGAACACTGAAGCTTTCTTT

D: .
J: TRBJ1-4
V: TRBV7-6
size: few
CDR3: CASSFGFGGEKLFF
DNA: TGTGCCAGCAGCTTCGGCTTTGGGGGCGAAAAACTGTTTTTT

D: .
J: TRBJ1-1
V: TRBV9
size: .
CDR3: CASSATGHEAFF
DNA: TGTGCCAGCAGCGCGACGGGACACGAAGCTTTCTTT

D: TRBD2
J: TRBJ2-1
V: TRBV4-1
size: many
CDR3: CASSQDNMRTSFDNEQFF
DNA: TGCGCCAGCAGCCAAGATAATATGCGGACTAGCTTTGACAATGAGCAGTTCTTC

D: TRBD1
J: TRBJ1-5
V: TRBV2
size: .
CDR3: CASGEDRERFGYSNQPQHF
DNA: TGTGCCAGCGGGGAGGACAGGGAGAGGTTTGGGTATAGCAATCAGCCCCAGCATTTT

D: .
J: TRBJ1-4
V: TRBV12-5
size: .
CDR3: CASGLDRAGPQEKLFF
DNA: TGTGCTAGTGGTTTGGATCGAGCAGGACCTCAGGAAAAACTGTTTTTT

D: TRBD2
J: TRBJ2-2
V: TRBV6-2/TRBV6-3
size: few
CDR3: CASSYSTSGRPNTGELFF
DNA: TGTGCCAGCAGTTACTCGACCAGCGGGAGACCGAACACCGGGGAGCTGTTTTTT

D: TRBD1
J: TRBJ1-6
V: TRBV7-9
size: .
CDR3: CASSSAGGLTPLHF
DNA: TGTGCCAGCAGCTCGGCAGGGGGTCTAACGCCCCTCCACTTT

D: .
J: TRBJ1-1
V: TRBV19
size: .
CDR3: CASSSRLPPNTEAFF
DNA: TGTGCCAGTAGTAGTCGCCTACCCCCGAACACTGAAGCTTTCTTT

D: .
J: TRBJ1-5
V: TRBV6-1
size: .
CDR3: CASSGQTYSNQPQHF
DNA: TGTGCCAGCAGTGGACAGACTTATAGCAATCAGCCCCAGCATTTT

D: TRBD1
J: TRBJ1-1
V: TRBV7-9
size: many
CDR3: CASSSLQGTLNTEAFF
DNA: TGTGCCAGCAGCTCATTACAGGGGACATTGAACACTGAAGCTTTCTTT

D: TRBD2
J: TRBJ2-2
V: TRBV29-1
size: .
CDR3: CSVAKRGPGEGELFF
DNA: TGCAGCGTTGCCAAGCGGGGGCCTGGGGAGGGGGAGCTGTTTTTT

D: TRBD1
J: TRBJ1-5
V: TRBV27
size: .
CDR3: CATSLQHPLRGPSNQPQHF
DNA: TGTGCCACCAGCCTTCAGCATCCCCTAAGGGGGCCAAGCAATCAGCCCCAGCATTTT

D: TRBD1
J: TRBJ1-1
V: TRBV11-3
size: few
CDR3: CASRATGAAEAFF
DNA: TGTGCCAGCAGGGCCACAGGGGCAGCGGAAGCTTTCTTT

D: .
J: TRBJ1-1
V: TRBV19
size: .
CDR3: CASKKIPGPPGTEAFF
DNA: TGTGCCAGTAAAAAAATACCGGGACCTCCGGGGACTGAAGCTTTCTTT

D: .
J: TRBJ2-5
V: TRBV27
size: .
CDR3: CASSLVSDQETQYF
DNA: TGTGCCAGCAGTTTAGTGTCGGACCAAGAGACCCAGTACTTC

D: .
J: TRBJ1-1
V: TRBV4-1
size: .
CDR3: CASSQDRTGTEAFF
DNA: TGCGCCAGCAGCCAAGATCGGACCGGCACTGAAGCTTTCTTT

D: .
J: TRBJ1-2
V: TRBV12-3/TRBV12-4
size: many
CDR3: CASSTDRDTYGYTF
DNA: TGTGCCAGCAGTACAGACCGGGACACTTATGGCTACACCTTC

D: TRBD1
J: TRBJ2-7
V: TRBV19
size: .
CDR3: CASSSVLGHRGYRNEQYF
DNA: TGTGCCAGTAGCTCAGTACTGGGCCACAGGGGGTATCGGAACGAGCAGTACTTC

D: .
J: TRBJ1-1
V: TRBV27
size: .
CDR3: CASSLVGAPAFF
DNA: TGTGCCAGCAGTTTAGTTGGGGCGCCGGCTTTCTTT

D: TRBD2
J: TRBJ2-1
V: TRBV6-2/TRBV6-3
size: few
CDR3: CASRALAGAYYNEQFF
DNA: TGTGCCAGCAGGGCCCTAGCGGGGGCCTACTACAATGAGCAGTTCTTC

D: .
J: TRBJ1-1
V: TRBV6-6
size: .
CDR3: CASSSGTKEAFF
DNA: TGTGCCAGCAGTTCCGGGACAAAAGAAGCTTTCTTT

D: .
J: TRBJ1-1
V: TRBV2
size: .
CDR3: CASSDYSMNTEAFF
DNA: TGTGCCAGCAGTGATTACAGCATGAACACTGAAGCTTTCTTT

D: .
J: TRBJ1-1
V: TRBV19
size: many
CDR3: CASIQTGMNTEAFF
DNA: TGTGCCAGTATACAAACAGGGATGAACACTGAAGCTTTCTTT

D: TRBD2
J: TRBJ2-1
V: TRBV20-1
size: few
CDR3: CSARGLAGDLLDNEQFF
DNA: TGCAGTGCTAGAGGACTAGCGGGGGACTTACTTGACAATGAGCAGTTCTTC

D: TRBD1
J: TRBJ2-7
V: TRBV7-9
size: .
CDR3: CASSTRTGNSYEQYF
DNA: TGTGCCAGCAGCACGCGGACAGGGAACTCCTACGAGCAGTACTTC

D: .
J: TRBJ2-1
V: TRBV20-1
size: few
CDR3: CSARIYGVGLLHDEQFF
DNA: TGCAGTGCTAGAATATACGGCGTCGGTCTCCTCCACGATGAGCAGTTCTTC

D: .
J: TRBJ1-2
V: TRBV27
size: many
CDR3: CASSLSGANYGYTF
DNA: TGTGCCAGCAGCTTGAGCGGGGCTAACTATGGCTACACCTTC

D: TRBD1
J: TRBJ1-1
V: TRBV19
size: .
CDR3: CASSLSRQGGAEAFF
DNA: TGTGCCAGTAGCCTAAGCAGACAGGGCGGGGCTGAAGCTTTCTTT

D: TRBD1
J: TRBJ1-6
V: TRBV27
size: .
CDR3: CASSLNRGSYNSPLHF
DNA: TGTGCCAGCAGTTTAAACAGGGGCTCCTATAATTCACCCCTCCACTTT

D: .
J: TRBJ1-2
V: TRBV7-8
size: few
CDR3: CASSLGLQQFNYGYTF
DNA: TGTGCCAGCAGCCTAGGACTTCAACAGTTTAACTATGGCTACACCTTC

D: .
J: TRBJ2-3
V: TRBV7-8
size: .
CDR3: CASSPPEATDTQYF
DNA: TGTGCCAGCAGCCCCCCCGAGGCCACAGATACGCAGTATTTT

D: .
J: TRBJ1-2
V: TRBV2
size: few
CDR3: CASSDRSLYGYTF
DNA: TGTGCCAGCAGTGACAGGTCCCTCTATGGCTACACCTTC

D: .
J: TRBJ1-6
V: TRBV9
size: many
CDR3: CASSESRRGSPLHF
DNA: TGTGCCAGCAGCGAAAGTAGGAGGGGCTCACCCCTCCACTTT

D: .
J: TRBJ2-1
V: TRBV7-2
size: many
CDR3: CASSLGGSTYNEQFF
DNA: TGTGCCAGCAGCTTAGGGGGCTCAACCTACAATGAGCAGTTCTTC

D: .
J: TRBJ2-1
V: TRBV12-3/TRBV12-4
size: .
CDR3: CASSFGGLSRYNEQFF
DNA: TGTGCCAGCAGTTTCGGGGGACTTTCAAGATACAATGAGCAGTTCTTC

D: .
J: TRBJ1-4
V: TRBV20-1
size: .
CDR3: CSPGQAGADEKLFF
DNA: TGCAGTCCCGGTCAGGCGGGGGCGGATGAAAAACTGTTTTTT